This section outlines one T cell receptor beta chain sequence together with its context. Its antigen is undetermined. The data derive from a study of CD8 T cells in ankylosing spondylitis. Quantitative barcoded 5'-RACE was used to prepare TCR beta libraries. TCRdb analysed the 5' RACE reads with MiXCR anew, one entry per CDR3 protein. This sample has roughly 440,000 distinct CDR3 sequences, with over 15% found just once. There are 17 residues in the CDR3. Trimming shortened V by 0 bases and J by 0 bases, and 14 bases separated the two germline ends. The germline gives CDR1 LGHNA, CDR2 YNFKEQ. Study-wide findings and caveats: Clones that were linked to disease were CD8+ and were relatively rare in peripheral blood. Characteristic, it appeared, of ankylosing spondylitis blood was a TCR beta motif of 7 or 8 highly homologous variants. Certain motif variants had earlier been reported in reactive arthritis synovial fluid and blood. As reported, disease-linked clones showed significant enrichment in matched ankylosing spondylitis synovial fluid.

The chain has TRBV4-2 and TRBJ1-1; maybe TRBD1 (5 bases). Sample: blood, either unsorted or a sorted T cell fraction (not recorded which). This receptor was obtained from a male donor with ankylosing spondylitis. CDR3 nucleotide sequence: TGTGCCAGCAGCCAAGACGCAAGGGTCAGGGTGAACACTGAAGCTTTCTTT. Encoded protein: CASSQDARVRVNTEAFF.